Shown below are 24 T cell receptor beta chains from a single sample sequenced in a study of cytomegalovirus exposure and HLA in healthy donors. The primer mix had 60 Vbeta and 13 Jbeta primers. TCRdb's copy holds only in-frame clones and misses some; the assay was immunoSEQ multiplex PCR. The table includes 180,000 or so clones, 9.5% detected once. The sequenced material came from PBMCs. The receptor source for this set is a woman aged 25 to 39 in good health and CMV-seropositive.

This sequence joins TRBV20-1 and TRBJ1-1; D is ambiguous. Germline CDR1 DFQATT, CDR2 SNEGSKA (reference sequence). CDR3 length: 10 residues. Deletions cut 6 bases from V and 1 base from J, with 3 bases between. CDR3 sequence: CSAGNTEAFF. Written as DNA, the CDR3 is TGCAGTGCCGGGAACACTGAAGCTTTCTTT.

Concerning this clone: Other DNA variants within this sample encode the same CDR3. The rearrangement uses TRBV18 and TRBJ2-7; 10 bases fit TRBD1. There are 13 residues in the CDR3. The germline V gene encodes CDR1 KGHSH and CDR2 LQKENI. V dropped 4 bases and J dropped 4; count of bases not matched to a gene: 1. For the CDR3, the DNA is TGTGCCAGCTCACGGACAGGGGGGTACGAGCAGTACTTC. Protein sequence: CASSRTGGYEQYF.

The V gene is TRBV5-1, the J gene TRBJ2-2, with no clear D. Germline loops: CDR1 SGHRS, CDR2 YFSETQ. V was pared by 4 bases and J by 5 bases, with 15 bases between. There are 15 residues in the CDR3. CDR3 nucleotides: TGCGCCAGCAGCCGGGTGTATCTGGGTACCGGGGAGCTGTTTTTT. As protein: CASSRVYLGTGELFF.

The J gene is TRBJ1-1, the V gene TRBV18, with D hard to call. Germline CDR1 KGHSH, CDR2 LQKENI. V gave up 5 bases and J gave up 1 base, with 8 bases separating them. The CDR3 totals 13 residues. The CDR3 here is CASSAVGNTEAFF. The CDR3 region has the DNA TGTGCCAGCTCAGCGGTGGGGAACACTGAAGCTTTCTTT. Together with reference TRBV18 and TRBJ1-1, the CDR3 gives the full variable domain: NAGVMQNPRHLVRRRGQEARLRCSPMKGHSHVYWYRQLPEEGLKFMVYLQKENIIDESGMPKERFSAEFPKEGPSILRIQQVVRGDSAAYFCASSAVGNTEAFFGQGTRLTVV.

This rearrangement joins TRBV5-1 to TRBJ2-7; tentative D call: TRBD1 (6 bases). Looked up from germline, CDR1 is SGHRS and CDR2 is YFSETQ. The CDR3 runs to 14 residues. Trimming left V 0 bases short and J 5 bases short, with 12 bases between. As DNA, the CDR3 is TGCGCCAGCAGCTTGGAGACAGGAGTCAACGAGCAGTACTTC. It is translated as CASSLETGVNEQYF.

The table lists this clone with a few counts. V is TRBV9 and J is TRBJ2-2, with 8 bases aligning to TRBD1. CDR3 size: 15 residues. The V gene's germline CDR1 is SGDLS and CDR2 YYNGEE. After removal of 3 bases from V and 4 bases from J, the junction contained 5 bases not matched to a gene. The CDR3 is CASSARTGITGELFF. In DNA form, the CDR3 reads TGTGCCAGCAGCGCCCGGACAGGGATCACCGGGGAGCTGTTTTTT.

There are a few counts of this clone. J is TRBJ1-1 and V is TRBV6-5; D possibly corresponds to TRBD1 (5 bases). This CDR3 contains 13 residues. Germline assignment: CDR1 MNHEY and CDR2 SVGAGI. V gave up 5 bases and J gave up 4 bases, with 11 bases separating them. CDR3 DNA sequence: TGTGCCAGCAGTGGCAGGGCCAGCACTGAAGCTTTCTTT. Protein product: CASSGRASTEAFF.

J is TRBJ2-1 and V is TRBV27; tentative D call: TRBD1 (5 bases). CDR1 and CDR2 from the germline V gene are MNHEY and SMNVEV (reference sequence). The CDR3 is 16 amino acids. Trimming cost V 5 bases and J 2 bases, with 16 bases left between them. The CDR3 loop reads CASSLRRQNPYNEQFF. CDR3 nucleotide sequence: TGTGCCAGCAGTCTCCGGAGACAGAACCCCTACAATGAGCAGTTCTTC.

The chain joins TRBV5-5 to TRBJ1-1; D is undetermined. CDR1 and CDR2 from the germline V gene are SGHKS and YYEKEE (reference sequence). The CDR3 is 13 residues long. V was clipped by 0 bases and J by 1 base, with 4 bases between them. CDR3 DNA: TGTGCCAGCAGCTTGGGGCCGAACACTGAAGCTTTCTTT. Translation: CASSLGPNTEAFF.

This clone was seen a handful of times. The CDR3 DNA follows: TGTGCCAGCAGCTTAGTACCCGGAACGGGATACAATGAGCAGTTCTTC. It translates to CASSLVPGTGYNEQFF. This rearrangement joins TRBV7-7 to TRBJ2-1; D possibly corresponds to TRBD2 (5 bases). The CDR3 length is 16 residues. CDR1 and CDR2 (germline): SSHAT, FNYEAQ (reference sequence). V lost 1 base and J lost 4, with 14 bases in between.

This clone was observed a few times. The chain couples TRBV6-6 to TRBJ1-2; possible D gene TRBD1, 6 bases. This CDR3 is 13 amino acids long. V dropped 7 bases and J dropped 6 bases, with 15 bases sitting between them. The germline V gene has CDR1 MNHNY and CDR2 SVGAGI (reference sequence). This CDR3 reads CASTPSGGNGYTF. In DNA, the CDR3 is TGTGCCAGCACCCCGAGCGGGGGCAATGGCTACACCTTC.

This chain links TRBV30 with TRBJ2-1; TRBD2 matches at 8 bases. The CDR3 consists of 16 residues. V shed 0 bases, J shed 2 bases, and the junction held 6 bases outside the gene matches. The germline V gene encodes CDR1 GTSNPN and CDR2 SVGIG (reference sequence). The CDR3: CAWSVHGRAAYNEQFF. Here the CDR3 DNA reads TGTGCCTGGAGTGTACACGGGAGGGCCGCCTACAATGAGCAGTTCTTC.

This clone was seen only a few times. V is TRBV5-4 and J is TRBJ1-1, with 10 positions matching TRBD1. The V segment lost 6 bases and the J segment 3 bases; nucleotides outside the gene matches: 8. Germline assignment: CDR1 SGHNT and CDR2 YYREEE (reference sequence). The CDR3 totals 15 residues. This CDR3 reads CASNYRQGAYTEAFF. CDR3 nucleotides: TGTGCCAGCAACTATCGACAGGGGGCGTACACTGAAGCTTTCTTT.

The chain joins TRBV29-1 to TRBJ1-2; 8 nucleotides align to TRBD1. With V trimmed by 7 bases and J by 2 bases, 9 bases remained unmatched. The CDR3 runs to 14 residues. CDR1 and CDR2 from the germline V gene are SQVTM and ANQGSEA. The CDR3 here is CSGIAQGANYGYTF. CDR3 nucleotide sequence: TGCAGCGGTATAGCGCAGGGGGCCAACTATGGCTACACCTTC.

The chain employs TRBV6-5 and TRBJ1-4, with TRBD1 matching 9 bases. Per the germline V gene, CDR1 is MNHEY and CDR2 is SVGAGI. The ends lost 6 bases at V and 10 bases at J; junction bases unmatched: 9. The CDR3 extends over 14 amino acids. The CDR3 DNA sequence: TGTGCCAGCAGGCCTGGGACAGGGAAAGGAAAACTGTTTTTT. It yields the protein CASRPGTGKGKLFF.

This clone occurred once. The junction does not match germline at one end; this may be a read error. This sequence joins TRBV25-1 and TRBJ2-1; 12 nucleotides agree with TRBD2. This CDR3 has 16 amino acids. CDR1 and CDR2 from the germline V gene are MGHDK and SYGVNS. The CDR3 sequence is CASTQAGLAGSNEQLF. The CDR3 DNA follows: TGTGCCAGCACACAAGCGGGACTAGCGGGTAGCAATGAGCAGCTCTTC.

The gene calls are TRBV6-6 and TRBJ1-1; TRBD1 might be the D (5 bases). The V gene lost 2 bases and the J gene lost 2 bases, with 9 bases spanning the gap. The length of the CDR3 is 14 residues. Per the germline V gene, CDR1 is MNHNY and CDR2 is SVGAGI (reference sequence). CDR3 in DNA: TGTGCCAGCAGTTACGGGGGGATAAACACTGAAGCTTTCTTT. Encoded protein: CASSYGGINTEAFF.

There are a few counts of this clone. The chain carries TRBV5-1 and TRBJ2-5; D remains ambiguous. The V gene lost 2 bases and the J gene lost 3 bases, with 11 bases spanning the gap. The CDR3 is 14 amino acids. The germline V gene encodes CDR1 SGHRS and CDR2 YFSETQ. The CDR3 loop is CASSFFGPKETQYF. The CDR3 DNA is TGCGCCAGCAGCTTCTTTGGTCCTAAAGAGACCCAGTACTTC.

This clone was detected only a few times. The CDR3 DNA sequence: TGCAGTGCATCTCCCGGGACTTTGCAGTATTTT. It codes for CSASPGTLQYF. V usage is TRBV20-1 and J usage is TRBJ2-3; perhaps TRBD2 as D (6 bases). Trimming shortened V by 6 bases and J by 11 bases, and 15 bases separated the two germline ends. This CDR3 is built from 11 residues. CDR1 is DFQATT and CDR2 is SNEGSKA in the germline V gene (reference sequence).

There are a few counts of this clone. The chain couples TRBV5-1 to TRBJ2-1; no clear D gene. Trimming took 3 bases from V and 0 from J, leaving 10 bases between them. Germline V gene sequence: CDR1 SGHRS, CDR2 YFSETQ. The length of the CDR3 is 15 residues. CDR3 coding DNA: TGCGCCAGCAGCTCTTCAGCGAACTCCTACAATGAGCAGTTCTTC. Its translation is CASSSSANSYNEQFF.

The rearrangement uses TRBV7-9 and TRBJ2-2, with 10 bases matching TRBD2. J lost 5 bases, V lost 1 base, and 7 bases had no gene match. Per the germline V gene, CDR1 is SEHNR and CDR2 is FQNEAQ (reference sequence). The CDR3 is 17 residues long. As DNA, the CDR3 is TGTGCCAGCAGCTTAGGGCTAGCGGGAGTAAGGACCGGGGAGCTGTTTTTT. It codes for CASSLGLAGVRTGELFF.

This clone was detected a few times. The V gene is TRBV6-6, the J gene TRBJ2-1, with 9 bases that match TRBD2. J gave up 2 bases and V 7 bases, and 6 bases lay outside the gene matches. The V gene's germline CDR1 is MNHNY and CDR2 SVGAGI (reference sequence). The CDR3 loop spans 15 amino acids. CDR3: CASTPLAGAYNEQFF. The CDR3 nucleotides read TGTGCCAGCACTCCACTAGCGGGCGCCTACAATGAGCAGTTCTTC.

This clone was seen more than once but under ten times. The chain is built from TRBV2 and TRBJ2-5; D gene unclear. Per the germline V gene, CDR1 is SNHLY and CDR2 is FYNNEI. Trimming pared 0 bases from V and 5 bases from J, leaving 4 bases between. This CDR3 spans 12 amino acids. The CDR3 DNA reads TGTGCCAGCAGTGAAGCCGGGGAGACCCAGTACTTC. Translation gives CASSEAGETQYF.

This chain links TRBV7-8 with TRBJ2-1; the D is unclear. The germline V gene has CDR1 SGHVS and CDR2 FQNEAQ. The CDR3 is made up of 15 amino acids. Trimming left V 4 bases short and J 4 bases short, with 14 bases between. The CDR3 loop reads CASSSRISQYNEQFF. CDR3 DNA: TGTGCCAGCAGCTCGCGGATTTCCCAGTACAATGAGCAGTTCTTC. Looking up the rest from reference TRBV7-8 and TRBJ2-1 gives the full variable domain: GAGVSQSPRYKVAKRGQDVALRCDPISGHVSLFWYQQALGQGPEFLTYFQNEAQLDKSGLPSDRFFAERPEGSVSTLKIQRTQQEDSAVYLCASSSRISQYNEQFFGPGTRLTVL.